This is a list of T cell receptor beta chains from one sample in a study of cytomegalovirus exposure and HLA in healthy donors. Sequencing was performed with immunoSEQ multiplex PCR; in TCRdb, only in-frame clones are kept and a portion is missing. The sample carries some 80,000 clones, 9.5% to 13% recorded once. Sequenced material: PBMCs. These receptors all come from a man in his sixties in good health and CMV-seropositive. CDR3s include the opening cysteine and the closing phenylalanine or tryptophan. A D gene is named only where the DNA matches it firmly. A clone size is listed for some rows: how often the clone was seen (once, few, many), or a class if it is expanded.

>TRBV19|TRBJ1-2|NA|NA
CASSIVASPYGYTF
TGTGCCAGTAGTATAGTAGCCAGTCCCTATGGCTACACCTTC
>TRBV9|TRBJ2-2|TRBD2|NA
CASTSGPGRAGTGELFF
TGTGCCAGCACTTCCGGACCGGGGAGGGCCGGGACCGGGGAGCTGTTTTTT
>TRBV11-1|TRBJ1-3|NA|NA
CASSSTGNGNTIYF
TGTGCCAGCAGCTCTACAGGGAACGGAAACACCATATATTTT
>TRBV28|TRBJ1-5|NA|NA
CASMAGGNQPQHF
TGTGCCAGCATGGCGGGCGGCAATCAGCCCCAGCATTTT
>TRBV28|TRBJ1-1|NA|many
CASSFMRNTEAFF
TGTGCCAGCAGTTTTATGAGGAACACTGAAGCTTTCTTT
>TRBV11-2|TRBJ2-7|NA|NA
CASSLNGAYEQYF
TGTGCCAGCAGCTTAAACGGGGCCTACGAGCAGTACTTC
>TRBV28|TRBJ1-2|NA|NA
CASSFPEGNYGYTF
TGTGCCAGCAGTTTCCCGGAGGGGAACTATGGCTACACCTTC
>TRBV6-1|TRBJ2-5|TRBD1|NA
CASRGTGTETQYF
TGTGCCAGCAGGGGGACAGGGACAGAGACCCAGTACTTC
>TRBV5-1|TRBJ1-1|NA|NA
CASSSRQGETEAFF
TGCGCCAGCAGCTCCCGCCAGGGTGAGACTGAAGCTTTCTTT
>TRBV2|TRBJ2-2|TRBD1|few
CASRPGQGVGTGELFF
TGTGCCAGCAGGCCCGGACAGGGGGTTGGCACCGGGGAGCTGTTTTTT
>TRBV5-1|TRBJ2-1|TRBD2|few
CASSLGRGGGLRNEQFF
TGCGCCAGCAGCTTGGGGCGCGGGGGGGGCCTTAGAAATGAGCAGTTCTTC